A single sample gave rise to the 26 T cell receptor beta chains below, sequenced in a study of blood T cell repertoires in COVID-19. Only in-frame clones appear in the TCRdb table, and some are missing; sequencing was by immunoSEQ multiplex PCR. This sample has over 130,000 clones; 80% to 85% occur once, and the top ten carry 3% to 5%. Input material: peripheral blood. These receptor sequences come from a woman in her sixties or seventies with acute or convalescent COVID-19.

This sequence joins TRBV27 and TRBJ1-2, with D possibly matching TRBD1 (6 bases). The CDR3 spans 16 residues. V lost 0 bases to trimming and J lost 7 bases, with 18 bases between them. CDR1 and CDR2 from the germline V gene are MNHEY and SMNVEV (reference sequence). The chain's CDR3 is CASSLSRGRTPGGYTF. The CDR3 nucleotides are TGTGCCAGCAGTTTATCCAGGGGACGCACCCCGGGTGGCTACACCTTC.

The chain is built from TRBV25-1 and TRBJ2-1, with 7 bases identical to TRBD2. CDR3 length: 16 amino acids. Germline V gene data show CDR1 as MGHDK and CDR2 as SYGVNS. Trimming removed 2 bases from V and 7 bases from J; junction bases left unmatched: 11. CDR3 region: CASSEPGGKGVNEQFF. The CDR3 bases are TGTGCCAGCAGTGAACCGGGGGGAAAAGGGGTGAATGAGCAGTTCTTC.

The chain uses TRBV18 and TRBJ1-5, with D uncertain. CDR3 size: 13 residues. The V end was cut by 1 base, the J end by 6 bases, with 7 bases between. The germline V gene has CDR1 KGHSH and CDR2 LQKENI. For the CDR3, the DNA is TGTGCCAGCTCACCACACACGGGTCAGCCCCAGCATTTT. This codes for CASSPHTGQPQHF.

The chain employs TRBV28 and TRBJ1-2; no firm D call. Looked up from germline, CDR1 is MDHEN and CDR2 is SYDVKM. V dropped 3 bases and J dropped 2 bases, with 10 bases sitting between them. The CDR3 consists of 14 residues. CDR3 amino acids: CASSFPPPNYGYTF. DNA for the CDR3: TGTGCCAGCAGTTTCCCCCCTCCCAACTATGGCTACACCTTC.

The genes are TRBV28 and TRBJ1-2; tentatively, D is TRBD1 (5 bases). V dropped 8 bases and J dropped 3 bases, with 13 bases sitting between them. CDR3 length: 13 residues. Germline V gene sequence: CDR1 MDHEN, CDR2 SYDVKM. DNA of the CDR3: TGTGCCAGCTCCTGGGGCTTAGACTATGGCTACACCTTC. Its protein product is CASSWGLDYGYTF.

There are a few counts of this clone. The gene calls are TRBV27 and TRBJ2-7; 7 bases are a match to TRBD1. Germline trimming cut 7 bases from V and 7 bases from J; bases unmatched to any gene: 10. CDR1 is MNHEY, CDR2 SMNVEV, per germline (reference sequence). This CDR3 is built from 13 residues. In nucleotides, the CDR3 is TGTGCCAGCATGAGACAGGGAGAATGGGAGCAGTACTTC. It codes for CASMRQGEWEQYF.

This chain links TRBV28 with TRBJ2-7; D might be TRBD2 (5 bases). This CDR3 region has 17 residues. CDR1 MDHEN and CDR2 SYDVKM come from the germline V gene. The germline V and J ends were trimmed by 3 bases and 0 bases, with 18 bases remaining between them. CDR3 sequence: CASSLISGRPISYEQYF. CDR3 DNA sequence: TGTGCCAGCAGTTTGATCTCGGGGAGACCGATCTCCTACGAGCAGTACTTC.

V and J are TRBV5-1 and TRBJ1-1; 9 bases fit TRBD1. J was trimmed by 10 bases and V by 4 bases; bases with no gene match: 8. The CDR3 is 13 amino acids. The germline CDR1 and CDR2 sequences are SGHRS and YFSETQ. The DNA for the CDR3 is TGCGCCAGCAGCGGAGGGACAGGGAATGCAGCTTTCTTT. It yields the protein CASSGGTGNAAFF. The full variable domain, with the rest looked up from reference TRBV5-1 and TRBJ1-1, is KAGVTQTPRYLIKTRGQQVTLSCSPISGHRSVSWYQQTPGQGLQFLFEYFSETQRNKGNFPGRFSGRQFSNSRSEMNVSTLELGDSALYLCASSGGTGNAAFFGQGTRLTVV.

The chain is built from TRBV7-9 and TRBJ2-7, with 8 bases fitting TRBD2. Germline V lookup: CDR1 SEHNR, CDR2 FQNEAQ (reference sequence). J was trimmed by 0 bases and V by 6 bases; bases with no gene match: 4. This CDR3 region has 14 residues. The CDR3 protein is CASSPGTSSYEQYF. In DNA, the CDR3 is TGTGCCAGCAGTCCCGGGACTAGCTCCTACGAGCAGTACTTC.

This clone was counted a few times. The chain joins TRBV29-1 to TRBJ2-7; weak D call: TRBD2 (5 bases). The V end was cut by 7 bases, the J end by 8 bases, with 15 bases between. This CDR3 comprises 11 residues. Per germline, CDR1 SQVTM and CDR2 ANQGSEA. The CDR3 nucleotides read TGCAGCGCGGACTCGGCGGATCAGCAGTACTTC. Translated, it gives CSADSADQQYF.

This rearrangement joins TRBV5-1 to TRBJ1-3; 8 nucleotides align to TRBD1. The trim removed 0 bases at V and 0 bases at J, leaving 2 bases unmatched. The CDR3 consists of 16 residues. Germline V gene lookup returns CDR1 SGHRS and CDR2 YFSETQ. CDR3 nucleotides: TGCGCCAGCAGCTTGGGGGGACAGGTCTCTGGAAACACCATATATTTT. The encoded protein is CASSLGGQVSGNTIYF.

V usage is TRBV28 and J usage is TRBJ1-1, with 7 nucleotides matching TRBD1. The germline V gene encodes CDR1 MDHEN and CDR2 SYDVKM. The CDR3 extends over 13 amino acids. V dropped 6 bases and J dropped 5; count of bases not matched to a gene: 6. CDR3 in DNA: TGTGCCAGCAGCCGGGGACAGTCTACTGAAGCTTTCTTT. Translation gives CASSRGQSTEAFF.

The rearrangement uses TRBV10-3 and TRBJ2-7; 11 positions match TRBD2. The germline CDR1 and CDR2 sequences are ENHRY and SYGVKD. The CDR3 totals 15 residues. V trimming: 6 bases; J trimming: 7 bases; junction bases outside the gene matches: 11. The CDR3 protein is CAISKSGLAVLEQYF. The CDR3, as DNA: TGTGCCATCAGCAAATCGGGACTAGCGGTTTTGGAGCAGTACTTC.

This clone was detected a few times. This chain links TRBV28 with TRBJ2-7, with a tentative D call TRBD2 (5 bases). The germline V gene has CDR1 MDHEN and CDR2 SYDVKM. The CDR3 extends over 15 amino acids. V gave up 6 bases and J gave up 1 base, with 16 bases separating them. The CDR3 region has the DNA TGTGCCAGCAGCCCCGGGGTTGTGGGGTCCTACGAGCAGTACTTC. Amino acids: CASSPGVVGSYEQYF.

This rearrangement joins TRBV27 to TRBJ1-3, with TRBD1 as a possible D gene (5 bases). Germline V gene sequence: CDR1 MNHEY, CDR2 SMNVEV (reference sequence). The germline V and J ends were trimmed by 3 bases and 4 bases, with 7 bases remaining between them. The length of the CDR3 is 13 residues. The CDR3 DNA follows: TGTGCCAGCAGTTTTTCAGGGGGAAACACCATATATTTT. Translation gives CASSFSGGNTIYF.

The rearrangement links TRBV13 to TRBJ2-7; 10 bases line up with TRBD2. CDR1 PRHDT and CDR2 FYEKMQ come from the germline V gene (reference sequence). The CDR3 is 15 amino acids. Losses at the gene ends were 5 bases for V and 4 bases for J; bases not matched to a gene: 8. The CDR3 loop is CASSVQASGSYEQYF. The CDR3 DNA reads TGTGCCAGCAGCGTTCAGGCTAGCGGGAGTTACGAGCAGTACTTC.

CDR3 in amino acids: CASRRDTGGNYGYTF. The CDR3 nucleotides read TGCGCCAGCAGGCGCGATACAGGGGGCAACTATGGCTACACCTTC. This chain joins TRBV5-1 and TRBJ1-2, with 9 bases identical to TRBD1. The V and J ends lost 5 bases and 2 bases, in that order; junction bases with no gene match: 7. The CDR3 contains 15 residues. Germline V gene sequence: CDR1 SGHRS, CDR2 YFSETQ. The full variable domain, its missing parts supplied by reference TRBV5-1 and TRBJ1-2, is KAGVTQTPRYLIKTRGQQVTLSCSPISGHRSVSWYQQTPGQGLQFLFEYFSETQRNKGNFPGRFSGRQFSNSRSEMNVSTLELGDSALYLCASRRDTGGNYGYTFGSGTRLTVV.

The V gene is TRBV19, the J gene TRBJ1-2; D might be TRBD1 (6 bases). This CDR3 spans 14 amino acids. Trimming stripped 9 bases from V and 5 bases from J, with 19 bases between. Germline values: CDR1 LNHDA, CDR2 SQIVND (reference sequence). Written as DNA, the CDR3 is TGTGCCAGCGTGAACAGGGAAACTCCTTATGGCTACACCTTC. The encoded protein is CASVNRETPYGYTF.

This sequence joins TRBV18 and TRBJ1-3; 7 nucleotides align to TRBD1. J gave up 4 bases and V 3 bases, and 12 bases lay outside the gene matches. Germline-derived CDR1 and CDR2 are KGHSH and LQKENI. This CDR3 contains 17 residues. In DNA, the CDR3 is TGTGCCAGCTCACCCAACGCACTACAGGGGAGGGGAAACACCATATATTTT. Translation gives CASSPNALQGRGNTIYF.

The CDR3 DNA is TGTGCCAGTAGTATCAGGGAATACTACGAGCAGTACTTC. Amino acids: CASSIREYYEQYF. This chain joins TRBV19 and TRBJ2-7, with D maybe TRBD1 (5 bases). Per germline, CDR1 LNHDA and CDR2 SQIVND (reference sequence). The CDR3 runs to 13 residues. The germline V and J ends were trimmed by 3 bases and 3 bases, with 9 bases remaining between them.

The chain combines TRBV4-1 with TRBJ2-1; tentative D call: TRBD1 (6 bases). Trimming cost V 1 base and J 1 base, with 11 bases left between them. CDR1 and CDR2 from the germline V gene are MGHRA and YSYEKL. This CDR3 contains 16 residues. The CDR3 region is CASSQGERGSYNEQFF. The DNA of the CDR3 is TGCGCCAGCAGCCAAGGAGAGAGGGGGTCCTACAATGAGCAGTTCTTC.

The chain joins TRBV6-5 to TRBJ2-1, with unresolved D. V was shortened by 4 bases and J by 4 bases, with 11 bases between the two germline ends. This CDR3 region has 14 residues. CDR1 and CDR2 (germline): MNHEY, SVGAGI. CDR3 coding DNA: TGTGCCAGCAGTTTAGACACCTCTTACAATGAGCAGTTCTTC. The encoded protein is CASSLDTSYNEQFF.

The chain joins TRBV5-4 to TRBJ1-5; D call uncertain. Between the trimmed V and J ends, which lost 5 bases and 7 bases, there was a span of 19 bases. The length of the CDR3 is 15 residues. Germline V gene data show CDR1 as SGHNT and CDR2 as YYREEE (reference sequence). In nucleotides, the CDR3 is TGTGCCAGCAGTTCCGGAGGTACATCTGGACAGCCCCAGCATTTT. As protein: CASSSGGTSGQPQHF.

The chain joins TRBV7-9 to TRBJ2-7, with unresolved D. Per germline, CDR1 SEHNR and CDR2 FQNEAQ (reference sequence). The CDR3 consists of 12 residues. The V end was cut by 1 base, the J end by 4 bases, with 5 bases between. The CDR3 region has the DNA TGTGCCAGCAGCTTAGTAGAGTACGAGCAGTACTTC. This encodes CASSLVEYEQYF.

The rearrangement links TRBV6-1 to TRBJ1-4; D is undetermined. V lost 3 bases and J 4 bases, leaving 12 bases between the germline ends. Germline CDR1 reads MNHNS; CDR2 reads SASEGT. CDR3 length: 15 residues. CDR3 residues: CASSDSTEYNEKLFF. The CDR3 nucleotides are TGTGCCAGCAGTGATTCTACAGAGTATAATGAAAAACTGTTTTTT.

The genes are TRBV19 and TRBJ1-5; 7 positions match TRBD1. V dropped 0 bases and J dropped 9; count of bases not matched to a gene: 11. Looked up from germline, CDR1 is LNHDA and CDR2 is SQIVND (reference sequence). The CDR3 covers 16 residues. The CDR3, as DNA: TGTGCCAGTAGTATAGAACCCACAGGGGCGATAGGGCCCCAGCATTTT. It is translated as CASSIEPTGAIGPQHF.